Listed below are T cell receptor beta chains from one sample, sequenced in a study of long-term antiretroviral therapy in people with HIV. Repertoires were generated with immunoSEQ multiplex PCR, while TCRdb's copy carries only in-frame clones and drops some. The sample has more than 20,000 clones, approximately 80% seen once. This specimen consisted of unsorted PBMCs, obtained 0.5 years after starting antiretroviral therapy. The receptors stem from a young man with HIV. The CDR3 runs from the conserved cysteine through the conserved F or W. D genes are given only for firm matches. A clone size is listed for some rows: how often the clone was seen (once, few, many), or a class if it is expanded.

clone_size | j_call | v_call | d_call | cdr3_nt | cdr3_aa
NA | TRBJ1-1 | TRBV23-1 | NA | TGCGCCAGCAGTCAATCCGTGTTCTCTGAAGCTTTCTTT | CASSQSVFSEAFF
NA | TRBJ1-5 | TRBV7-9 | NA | TGTGCCAGCAGCAAAGATACAAATCAGCCCCAGCATTTT | CASSKDTNQPQHF
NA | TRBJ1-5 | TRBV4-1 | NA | TGCGCCAGCAGCCCCCTTGGGGGACATAGCAATCAGCCCCAGCATTTT | CASSPLGGHSNQPQHF
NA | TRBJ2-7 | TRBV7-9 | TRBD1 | TGTGCCAGCAGCTCCACAGGGGGCGCCGAGGGCGAGCAGTACTTC | CASSSTGGAEGEQYF
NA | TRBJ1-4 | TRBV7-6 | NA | TGTGCCAGCAGCTTCTCGCCTAGGGGAGTCACTAATGAAAAACTGTTTTTT | CASSFSPRGVTNEKLFF
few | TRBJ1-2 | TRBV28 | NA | TGTGCCAGCAGTCCCCGGACCCCGCCAGGCTACACCTTC | CASSPRTPPGYTF
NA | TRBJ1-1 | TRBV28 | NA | TGTGCCAGCAGTTTAGGGCAGTCTGAAGCTTTCTTT | CASSLGQSEAFF
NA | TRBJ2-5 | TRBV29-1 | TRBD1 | TGCAGCGTTGGAGGGACAGGGAGTACGAAGACCCAGTACTTC | CSVGGTGSTKTQYF
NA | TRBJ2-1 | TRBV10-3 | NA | TGTGCCATCAGCTCCCGGGACCGAGACAATGAGCAGTTCTTC | CAISSRDRDNEQFF
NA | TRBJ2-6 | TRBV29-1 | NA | TGCAGCGTTCTTCAGTCTGGGGCCAACGTCCTGACTTTC | CSVLQSGANVLTF
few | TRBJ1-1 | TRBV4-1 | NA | TGCGCCAGCAGCCCCTGGGCCAGGAACACTGAAGCTTTCTTT | CASSPWARNTEAFF
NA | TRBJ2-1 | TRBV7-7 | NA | TGTGCCAGCAGCCCCCCGGGGTCTCCGTGGCAGTTCTTC | CASSPPGSPWQFF
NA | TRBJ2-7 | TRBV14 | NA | TGTGCCAGCAGCCAACAATACGAGCAGTACTTC | CASSQQYEQYF
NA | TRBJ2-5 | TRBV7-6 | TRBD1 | TGTGCCAGCAGCCCCGGGACAGGTGGCGAGACCCAGTACTTC | CASSPGTGGETQYF
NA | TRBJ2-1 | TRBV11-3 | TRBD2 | TGTGCCAGCAGCGCCCGACTAGCGGGAGGTAATGAGCAGTTCTTC | CASSARLAGGNEQFF
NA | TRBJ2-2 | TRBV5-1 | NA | TGCGCCAGCAGGCCGTTTTTTGGGCAATACACCGGGGAGCTGTTTTTT | CASRPFFGQYTGELFF
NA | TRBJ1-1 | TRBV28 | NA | TGTGCCAGCTTAACTAGCCGGCGGGCTAGACAGGAAGCTTTCTTT | CASLTSRRARQEAFF
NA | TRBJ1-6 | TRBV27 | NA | TGTGCCAGCAGTTTATTGTATAGTGGTAATTCACCCCTCCACTTT | CASSLLYSGNSPLHF
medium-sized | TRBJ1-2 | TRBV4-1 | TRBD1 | TGCGCCAGCAGCCGGATCGACAGGGGGGATGGCTACACCTTC | CASSRIDRGDGYTF
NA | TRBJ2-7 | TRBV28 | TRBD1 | TGTGCCAGCAGCCCGGACAGGGACACCGCGTCCCACTACGAGCAGTACTTC | CASSPDRDTASHYEQYF
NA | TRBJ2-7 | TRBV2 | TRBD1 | TGTGCCAGCAGTTTTCAGGGGGCGACCTACGAGCAGTACTTC | CASSFQGATYEQYF
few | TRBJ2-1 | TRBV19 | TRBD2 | TGTGCCAGTAAGGAGGGACTAGGAGTATCGGGTGAGCAGTTCTTC | CASKEGLGVSGEQFF
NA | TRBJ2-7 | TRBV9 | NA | TGTGCCAGCAGCGTAGTTCAAGCTGGGACCGCGGAGCGGGCACTCTCCTACGAGCAGTACTTC | CASSVVQAGTAERALSYEQYF
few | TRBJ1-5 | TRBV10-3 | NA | TGTGCCATCAGTGGAATAGAGAATCAGCCCCAGCATTTT | CAISGIENQPQHF
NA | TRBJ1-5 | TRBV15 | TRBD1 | TGTGCCACCAGCATGGCTCCCGGGACAGGGAGGGGACAGCCCCAGCATTTT | CATSMAPGTGRGQPQHF
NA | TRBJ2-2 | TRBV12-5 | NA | TGTGCTAGTGGTTTGTTCCCGCGGGGGGAGCTGTTTTTT | CASGLFPRGELFF
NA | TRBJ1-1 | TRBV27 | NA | TGTGCCAGCGGAGCGTGGGACACTGAAGCTTTCTTT | CASGAWDTEAFF
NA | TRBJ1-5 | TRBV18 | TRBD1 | TGTGCCAGCTCCTTCGGACAGGAAAGCAATCAGCCCCAGCATTTT | CASSFGQESNQPQHF
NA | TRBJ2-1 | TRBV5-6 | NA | TGTGCCAGCAGCTTGGTATGGCGGAAACAACACAATGAGCAGTTCTTC | CASSLVWRKQHNEQFF
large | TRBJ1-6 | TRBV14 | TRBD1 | TGTGCCAGCAGCCAAGAGACAGGGAAGAATAATTCACCCCTCCACTTT | CASSQETGKNNSPLHF
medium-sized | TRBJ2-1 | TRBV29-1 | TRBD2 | TGCAGCGTTGTCGGGCTAGCGGGATCGAATGAGCAGTTCTTC | CSVVGLAGSNEQFF
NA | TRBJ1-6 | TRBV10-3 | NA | TGTGCCATCAGCAGGGAGGGGAATAAGTCACCCCTCCACTTT | CAISREGNKSPLHF
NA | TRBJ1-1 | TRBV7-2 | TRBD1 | TGTGCCAGCAGCTTAACTCAGACAGGGACTATGGGTGCTTTCTTT | CASSLTQTGTMGAFF
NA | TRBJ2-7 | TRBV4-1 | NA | TGCGCCAGCAGCCAAGATTATCCGGAGAGCTACGAGCAGTACTTC | CASSQDYPESYEQYF
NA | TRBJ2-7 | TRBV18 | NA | TGTGCCAGCTCAGCGGGACAGCAATACGAGCAGTACTTC | CASSAGQQYEQYF
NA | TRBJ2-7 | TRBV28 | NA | TGTGCCAGCAGTTTACAGGGGCGGATGGGGGACTACGAGCAGTACTTC | CASSLQGRMGDYEQYF
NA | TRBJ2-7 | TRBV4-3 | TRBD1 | TGCGCCAGCAGCCCCGGGACAGAACCCTACGAGCAGTACTTC | CASSPGTEPYEQYF
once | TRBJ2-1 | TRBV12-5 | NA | TGTGCTAGTGGTTCGGGTGGCGGGGTTTACAATGAGCAGTTCTTC | CASGSGGGVYNEQFF
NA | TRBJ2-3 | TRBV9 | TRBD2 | TGTGCCAGCAGCGGCAACCTAGCGGGAGGGCCGCCAGATACGCAGTATTTT | CASSGNLAGGPPDTQYF
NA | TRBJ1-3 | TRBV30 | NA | TGTGCCTGGAGCCTGGGGGGCTCTGGAAACACCATATATTTT | CAWSLGGSGNTIYF
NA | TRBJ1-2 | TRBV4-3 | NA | TGCGCCAGCAGCCAAGAAGGGGAAGTCTATGGCTACACCTTC | CASSQEGEVYGYTF
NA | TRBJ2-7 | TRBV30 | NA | TGTGCCTGGAGTGTTGCCGGGTACGAGCAGTACTTC | CAWSVAGYEQYF
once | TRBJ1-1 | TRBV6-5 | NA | TGTGCCAGCTTCGGGCCGAGCTCACGTACTGAAGCTTTCTTT | CASFGPSSRTEAFF
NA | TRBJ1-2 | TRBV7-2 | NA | TGTGCCAGCAGCGCACAGGGAACCTATGGCTACACCTTC | CASSAQGTYGYTF
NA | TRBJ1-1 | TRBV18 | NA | TGTGCCAGCTCACCGTCTCCAGGCCACACTGAAGCTTTCTTT | CASSPSPGHTEAFF
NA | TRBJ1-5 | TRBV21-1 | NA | TGTGCCAGCAGCCCCCCGTCGTGGGGCAATCAGCCCCAGCATTTT | CASSPPSWGNQPQHF
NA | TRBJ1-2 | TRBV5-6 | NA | TGTGCCAGCAGCCCAGGCCCGGGACAACTACCTTATGGCTACACCTTC | CASSPGPGQLPYGYTF
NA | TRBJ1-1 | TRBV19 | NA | TGTGCCAGTAGTATCGGCGGGGGCACTGAAGCTTTCTTT | CASSIGGGTEAFF
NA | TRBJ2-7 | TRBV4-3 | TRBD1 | TGCGCCAGCAGCCAAGATCAAAACAGGGGGCTCTACGAGCAGTACTTC | CASSQDQNRGLYEQYF
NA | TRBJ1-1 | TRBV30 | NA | TGTGCCTGGAGTTACAATGAGGGTACTGAAGCTTTCTTT | CAWSYNEGTEAFF